These T cell receptor beta chains were read from a single sample in a study of somatic mutations in cytotoxic T cells in rheumatoid arthritis. Sequencing was performed with immunoSEQ multiplex PCR; in TCRdb, only in-frame clones are kept and a portion is missing. This repertoire shows 7,000 to 9,000 clones, about 71% found once; its top ten account for about 34%. The sequencing input was CD8+ T cells sorted from blood. The receptors come from a woman in her forties or fifties in good health. Both conserved end residues are part of each CDR3. D genes are given only for firm matches. Size is omitted from some rows. Given values are once, few, many or a class for expanded clones.

j_call clone_size d_call v_call cdr3_nt cdr3_aa
TRBJ2-1 . TRBD1 TRBV7-3 TGTGCCAGCACCCCGATGGGGGGACAGGGTCGTGATGAGCAGTTCTTC CASTPMGGQGRDEQFF
TRBJ2-1 . . TRBV4-1 TGCGCCAGCAGCCAAGTGAGTAATGAGCAGTTCTTC CASSQVSNEQFF
TRBJ1-1 . TRBD1 TRBV6-5 TGTGCCAGCAGTTACTCGGACAGGGGTCATGAAGCTTTCTTT CASSYSDRGHEAFF
TRBJ1-2 . TRBD1 TRBV27 TGTGCCAGCAGTTTATCCGCGGGACAGGGGAGGAGAGATGGCTACACCTTC CASSLSAGQGRRDGYTF
TRBJ2-5 . . TRBV4-2 TGTGCCAGCAGCCAGGGTACAGGGCTTGGGGGCCAAGAGACCCAGTACTTC CASSQGTGLGGQETQYF
TRBJ2-5 . . TRBV11-3 TGTGCCAGCTCAAGGTGGGGCGCGGGGGCCGCACAAGAGACCCAGTACTTC CASSRWGAGAAQETQYF
TRBJ1-2 . TRBD1 TRBV28 TGTGCCAGCGCAGGACAGGGGAATAACTATGGCTACACCTTC CASAGQGNNYGYTF
TRBJ1-1 . TRBD1 TRBV27 TGTGCCAGCAGTTTCTGGCCACCGGACAGGGAGGACACTGAAGCTTTCTTT CASSFWPPDREDTEAFF
TRBJ1-1 . . TRBV28 TGTGCCAGCAGGAAACCTGAGGGCACTGAAGCTTTCTTT CASRKPEGTEAFF
TRBJ2-7 . TRBD1 TRBV27 TGTGCCAGCAGTGTCGGGACAGGGGACTACGAGCAGTACTTC CASSVGTGDYEQYF
TRBJ2-7 . TRBD1 TRBV9 TGTGCCAGAAGATGGACAGGGGATCTCTACGAGCAGTACTTC CARRWTGDLYEQYF
TRBJ2-4 . . TRBV7-9 TGTGCCAGCAGCTTTTCCACAGAAAACATTCAGTACTTC CASSFSTENIQYF
TRBJ2-7 . . TRBV5-4 TGTGCCAGCAGCTGGGGTGACAGCGAGCAGTACTTC CASSWGDSEQYF
TRBJ2-3 once TRBD2 TRBV6-6 TGTGCCACTAGCGGGGGGCTCACAGATACGCAGTATTTT CATSGGLTDTQYF
TRBJ1-5 . TRBD1 TRBV7-9 TGTGCCAGCAGCTTATCCCAGGGGGATAGTCAGCCCCAGCATTTT CASSLSQGDSQPQHF
TRBJ2-3 . . TRBV4-2 TGTGCCAGCAGCCAAGATATGGGGTTCGGGGTAGCGGTAACAGATACGCAGTATTTT CASSQDMGFGVAVTDTQYF
TRBJ2-7 . . TRBV7-8 TGTGCCAGCAGCTCCCCGCGGACGGGGATACCTACGATTGAGCAGTACTTC CASSSPRTGIPTIEQYF
TRBJ1-2 . TRBD1 TRBV19 TGTGCCAGTAGTATAGATCGTGGGACAGGGTGGGTCTATGGCTACACCTTC CASSIDRGTGWVYGYTF
TRBJ2-7 . . TRBV10-3 TGTGCCATCAGTGAGATAGGGGGGCAGTACTTC CAISEIGGQYF
TRBJ1-6 . . TRBV5-5 TGTGCCAGCAGCTTGTATGACAGCTCTTCACCCCTCCACTTT CASSLYDSSSPLHF
TRBJ2-7 . TRBD1 TRBV7-2 TGTGCCAGCAGCTTAGCAGGGACAGGGGGCCACGAGCAGTACTTC CASSLAGTGGHEQYF